Listed below are T cell receptor beta chains from one sample, sequenced in a study of persistence of HIV-infected CD4 T cells. These receptors are not linked to any known antigen. Sequencing used immunoSEQ multiplex PCR; TCRdb keeps in-frame clones, though not all of them. The table shows 50,000 or so clones, with under 85% occurring only once. The sequencing here drew on CD4+ T cells sorted from PBMCs after approximately 18-hour stimulation, taken from a patient who received antiretroviral therapy. The receptors were gathered from an adult man with HIV who was CMV-seropositive. Each CDR3 is given with its conserved first and last residue. Each record gives: CDR3 protein, CDR3 DNA, J gene, V gene, D gene, clone size. D genes are given only for firm matches. A row's size may be missing; if present it is once, few, many or a size class.

CASNYPESSYNSPLHF TGTGCCAGCAACTACCCGGAGAGCTCCTATAATTCACCCCTCCACTTT TRBJ1-6 TRBV7-2 . few
CASSPDREKHGYTF TGTGCCAGCAGCCCCGACAGGGAGAAGCATGGCTACACCTTC TRBJ1-2 TRBV7-8 TRBD1 few
CSVAPGTGGRFFGYTF TGCAGCGTTGCCCCCGGGACAGGGGGCAGGTTTTTCGGCTACACCTTC TRBJ1-2 TRBV29-1 TRBD1 .
CAWSVLLDGAEAFF TGTGCCTGGAGTGTCCTCTTAGACGGTGCAGAAGCTTTCTTT TRBJ1-1 TRBV30 . few
CSVAGSYEQYF TGCAGCGTTGCGGGGTCCTACGAGCAGTACTTC TRBJ2-7 TRBV29-1 . .
CASTNGRGGTQYF TGTGCCAGCACTAACGGGCGGGGGGGGACCCAGTACTTC TRBJ2-5 TRBV6-5 TRBD2 .
CASSLEGYEQYF TGCGCCAGCAGCTTGGAAGGCTACGAGCAGTACTTC TRBJ2-7 TRBV5-1 . .
CASPLGVDRGSGNTIYF TGCGCCAGCCCTCTGGGAGTAGACAGGGGCTCTGGAAACACCATATATTTT TRBJ1-3 TRBV23-1 TRBD1 few
CASSLGDRVNTEAFF TGCGCCAGCAGCCTAGGGGACAGAGTGAACACTGAAGCTTTCTTT TRBJ1-1 TRBV5-1 TRBD1 .
CASSTQGNNQPQHF TGTGCCAGTAGTACACAGGGAAACAATCAGCCCCAGCATTTT TRBJ1-5 TRBV19 . .
CASSGNYGYTF TGTGCCAGCAGTGGAAACTATGGCTACACCTTC TRBJ1-2 TRBV12-3/TRBV12-4 . .
CADQEEDTPLYGYTF TGTGCCGACCAGGAGGAAGATACTCCTCTATATGGCTACACCTTC TRBJ1-2 TRBV6-4 . .
CASSPYSNQPQHF TGTGCCAGCAGCCCATATAGCAATCAGCCCCAGCATTTT TRBJ1-5 TRBV7-2 . few
CASSRITGGGQPQHF TGTGCCAGCAGTCGCATTACAGGGGGCGGTCAGCCCCAGCATTTT TRBJ1-5 TRBV6-5 TRBD1 .
CASSPDSRDEESPLHF TGTGCCAGCTCACCCGACTCACGGGACGAGGAGTCACCCCTCCACTTT TRBJ1-6 TRBV18 . .
CASSVQGWDGYTF TGTGCCAGCAGCGTACAGGGATGGGACGGCTACACCTTC TRBJ1-2 TRBV9 . .
CASSARQGRNQPQHF TGTGCCAGTAGTGCGCGACAGGGGAGAAATCAGCCCCAGCATTTT TRBJ1-5 TRBV19 TRBD1 .
CSVAGNYNSPLHF TGCAGCGTTGCTGGCAATTATAATTCACCCCTCCACTTT TRBJ1-6 TRBV29-1 . few
CAWTSGNYEQYF TGTGCCTGGACTAGCGGGAATTACGAGCAGTACTTC TRBJ2-7 TRBV30 TRBD2 .
CASSSTVRGSSYEQYF TGTGCCAGCTCATCCACGGTCAGGGGGTCGTCCTACGAGCAGTACTTC TRBJ2-7 TRBV18 TRBD1 .
CASSQVSNQPQHF TGTGCCAGCAGCCAAGTTAGCAATCAGCCCCAGCATTTT TRBJ1-5 TRBV3-1/TRBV3-2 . once
CASSPQYGSNTGELFF TGTGCCAGCTCACCACAGTACGGTTCGAACACCGGGGAGCTGTTTTTT TRBJ2-2 TRBV18 . .